Shown below are 8 T cell receptor beta chains from a single sample sequenced in a study of blood T cell repertoires in COVID-19. Profiling relied on immunoSEQ multiplex PCR, and the TCRdb table lists in-frame clones only, not all of them. The table lists around 320,000 clones, 90% of them singletons. The specimen was PBMCs or T cells enriched from blood (not recorded which). The receptors stem from a young woman with acute COVID-19.

The chain is built from TRBV9 and TRBJ2-3; tentatively, D is TRBD2 (6 bases). The V and J ends lost 0 bases and 4 bases respectively, with 18 bases between them. The germline V gene has CDR1 SGDLS and CDR2 YYNGEE. This CDR3 has 17 amino acids. The CDR3 region has the DNA TGTGCCAGCAGCGTAGATTCTGGAGGGAGTGAAGCAGATACGCAGTATTTT. This codes for CASSVDSGGSEADTQYF.

This chain uses TRBV7-9 with TRBJ2-1, with 9 nucleotides matching TRBD1. The germline V gene encodes CDR1 SEHNR and CDR2 FQNEAQ (reference sequence). J was trimmed by 14 bases and V by 2 bases; bases with no gene match: 10. This CDR3 is built from 14 residues. CDR3 in DNA: TGTGCCAGCAGCTTAAGTAGGGGACAGGGAAATAAGTTCTTC. Its translation: CASSLSRGQGNKFF.

This chain connects TRBV19 to TRBJ2-2; 9 bases are a match to TRBD1. Germline CDR1 is LNHDA and CDR2 is SQIVND (reference sequence). V gave up 6 bases and J gave up 1 base; unmatched junction bases: 9. This CDR3 has 17 amino acids. This CDR3 reads CASRGPGQGGNTGELFF. The CDR3 DNA is TGTGCCAGTAGGGGCCCGGGACAGGGAGGGAACACCGGGGAGCTGTTTTTT.

This rearrangement joins TRBV28 to TRBJ2-1; 9 positions match TRBD1. CDR3 size: 15 residues. The germline CDR1 and CDR2 sequences are MDHEN and SYDVKM. After removal of 2 bases from V and 8 bases from J, the junction contained 7 bases not matched to a gene. Here the CDR3 DNA reads TGTGCCAGCAGTTTAGGGACAGGGTCGGTCCATGAGCAGTTCTTC. As protein: CASSLGTGSVHEQFF.

This clone occurred a few times. V and J are TRBV9 and TRBJ2-7, with D perhaps TRBD1 (6 bases). Trimming pared 2 bases from V and 7 bases from J, leaving 19 bases between. Germline loops: CDR1 SGDLS, CDR2 YYNGEE. The CDR3 contains 15 residues. The CDR3 DNA follows: TGTGCCAGCAGCGTCGAGGGGGACCCCTTTCGAGAGCAGTACTTC. It yields the protein CASSVEGDPFREQYF.

The chain uses TRBV28 and TRBJ2-1; D is possibly TRBD2 (6 bases). CDR1 is MDHEN and CDR2 is SYDVKM in the germline V gene. The CDR3 runs 14 residues. V was trimmed by 6 bases and J by 13 bases, leaving 22 bases between them. In DNA, the CDR3 is TGTGCCAGCAGGCTTGCAGGTGCCGGGCGGGGACAGTTCTTC. Residues: CASRLAGAGRGQFF.

Only a few counts were recorded for this clone. The rearrangement joins TRBV6-6 to TRBJ1-2; 7 bases fit TRBD1. The CDR3 length is 15 residues. V was clipped by 6 bases and J by 1 base; unmatched bases: 8. Germline values: CDR1 MNHNY, CDR2 SVGAGI (reference sequence). CDR3 coding DNA: TGTGCCAGCAGCGAGGGACAGACCCTTAACTATGGCTACACCTTC. It translates to CASSEGQTLNYGYTF.

The chain employs TRBV9 and TRBJ2-7; D tentatively reads TRBD1 or TRBD2 (7 bases each). The CDR3 runs 15 residues. Per the germline V gene, CDR1 is SGDLS and CDR2 is YYNGEE. The V and J ends lost 4 bases and 5 bases respectively, with 19 bases between them. CDR3 DNA sequence: TGTGCCAGCAGCCTAGGGGGCGGGAGTAACAACGAGCAGTACTTC. This gives the protein CASSLGGGSNNEQYF.